This T cell receptor (beta chain) came from a study of control samples from healthy donors and cancer patients. Deletions cut 4 bases from V and 9 bases from J, with 15 bases between. Germline V lookup: CDR1 MGHRA, CDR2 YSYEKL. The CDR3 spans 14 residues. The data were produced by immunoSEQ multiplex PCR, yet TCRdb's version contains in-frame clones alone and is incomplete. The profile shows roughly 100,000 clones, 80% to 90% of them singletons. The chain recombines TRBV4-1 with TRBJ2-2, with D perhaps given as TRBD1 or TRBD2 (5 bases each). The sample consisted of blood. The sequence derives from a man aged 25-40 years in good health. CDR3 nucleotides: TGCGCCAGCAGCCCTGGCCTCCCGGGGCGGGAGCTGTTTTTT. Protein: CASSPGLPGRELFF.